The present entry profiles one T cell receptor (beta chain) with its context. Its antigen is still unknown. An end of the junction does not agree with germline; a read error may underlie this. This specimen belongs to a study of CD8 T cell repertoires and HIV-1 epitope variants. Turning to the study itself: Tested: three Gag epitope families, Nef HW9 and YT9.

Assay used: immunoSEQ multiplex PCR; TCRdb lists only in-frame clones, some missing. The data hold around 5,200 clones, with 67% observed a single time. Germline V gene sequence: CDR1 MNHNS, CDR2 SASEGT. CDR3 length equals 14 residues. V gene TRBV6-1 combines with J gene TRBJ2-7; D is possibly TRBD2 (5 bases). The receptor was isolated from a male donor with HIV. Input material: cultured CD8+ T cells derived from PBMCs. The CDR3 here is CAISGVGNTYEQYF. The CDR3 bases are TGTGCCATCAGTGGGGTCGGGAATACCTACGAGCAGTACTTC.